Listed here are 29 T cell receptor beta chains from one sample, sequenced in a study of cytomegalovirus exposure and HLA in healthy donors. Use of 60 Vbeta and 13 Jbeta primers characterized the PCR. Assay: immunoSEQ multiplex PCR; the TCRdb copy retains only in-frame clones and omits some. The repertoire holds about 190,000 clones, with 75% to 80% as singletons. Sequencing was carried out using PBMCs. The receptors were sampled from a woman between 25 and 40 years old in good health and CMV-seropositive.

V and J are TRBV6-4 and TRBJ2-3, with D possibly TRBD1 on 5 matching bases. The CDR3 loop spans 15 amino acids. Germline CDR1 reads MRHNA; CDR2 reads SNTAGT. The V gene lost 6 bases and the J gene lost 0 bases, with 13 bases spanning the gap. The CDR3, as DNA: TGTGCCAGCAGACCACAGGACACTAGCACAGATACGCAGTATTTT. It codes for CASRPQDTSTDTQYF.

This chain uses TRBV5-4 with TRBJ2-5; no reliable D call. The V gene lost 1 base and the J gene lost 4 bases, with 5 bases spanning the gap. There are 12 residues in the CDR3. The germline V gene has CDR1 SGHNT and CDR2 YYREEE (reference sequence). The CDR3 protein is CASSLRGETQYF. In DNA, the CDR3 is TGTGCCAGCAGCTTGCGCGGAGAGACCCAGTACTTC.

V gene TRBV7-2 combines with J gene TRBJ2-5, with D possibly matching TRBD1 (6 bases). Trimming removed 5 bases from V and 4 bases from J, with 11 bases in between. This CDR3 contains 13 residues. Germline CDR1 reads SGHTA; CDR2 reads FQGNSA. For the CDR3, the DNA is TGTGCCAGCAGCCCAGTCAGGGGAGAGACCCAGTACTTC. Residues: CASSPVRGETQYF. The full variable domain, rest sourced from reference TRBV7-2 and TRBJ2-5, is GAGVSQSPSNKVTEKGKDVELRCDPISGHTALYWYRQSLGQGLEFLIYFQGNSAPDKSGLPSDRFSAERTGGSVSTLTIQRTQQEDSAVYLCASSPVRGETQYFGPGTRLLVL.

This chain links TRBV11-2 with TRBJ2-7; 9 nucleotides align to TRBD2. Germline-derived CDR1 and CDR2 are SGHAT and FQNNGV. Trimming cost V 5 bases and J 5 bases; bases outside gene matches: 7. The CDR3 is 14 residues long. The CDR3 loop reads CASSLSGRAHEQYF. The CDR3 DNA follows: TGTGCCAGCAGCCTTAGCGGGAGAGCCCACGAGCAGTACTTC.

V and J are TRBV2 and TRBJ1-2; no reliable D call. Germline V CDR1 and CDR2: SNHLY, FYNNEI. The CDR3 runs 13 residues. Trimming cost V 6 bases and J 7 bases, with 15 bases left between them. CDR3 nucleotide sequence: TGTGCCAGCAGGGCCGGGAGGGTAACTGGCTACACCTTC. Translating it yields CASRAGRVTGYTF.

This clone turned up a few times. The rearrangement joins TRBV6-1 to TRBJ1-4; tentative D call: TRBD1 (5 bases). Germline CDR1 reads MNHNS; CDR2 reads SASEGT. Trimming removed 7 bases from V and 17 bases from J, with 23 bases in between. The CDR3 contains 13 residues. The DNA for the CDR3 is TGTGCCAGCACCACCGATGGGGGGACGCCCGCTTTTTTT. Translated, it gives CASTTDGGTPAFF.

For the CDR3, the DNA is TGTGCCAGCAGCTCCAGGGTGGGTTCGGACGAGCAGTACTTC. It codes for CASSSRVGSDEQYF. The chain links TRBV5-4 to TRBJ2-7, with D tentatively TRBD1 (5 bases). V gave up 3 bases and J gave up 5 bases, with 15 bases separating them. The CDR3 runs 14 residues. The V gene's germline CDR1 is SGHNT and CDR2 YYREEE (reference sequence).

On this clone itself: Likely a read error: the CDR3 ends without its conserved phenylalanine or tryptophan. V usage is TRBV30 and J usage is TRBJ1-1; D may be TRBD1 (5 bases). Germline CDR1 reads GTSNPN; CDR2 reads SVGIG (reference sequence). CDR3 length equals 15 residues. Trimming removed 4 bases from V and 0 bases from J, with 15 bases in between. CDR3 amino acids: CAWTSMGGMNTEAFL. The CDR3, as DNA: TGTGCCTGGACCTCTATGGGGGGAATGAACACTGAAGCTTTCCTT.

This clone occurred a few times. The chain recombines TRBV28 with TRBJ1-1; 8 bases are a match to TRBD1. The J segment lost 6 bases and the V segment lost 5 bases, leaving 8 bases of the junction unmatched. Per the germline V gene, CDR1 is MDHEN and CDR2 is SYDVKM. This CDR3 comprises 14 residues. The CDR3 bases are TGTGCCAGCAGTGGCCCAGGGGGCGCCCCTGAAGCTTTCTTT. It encodes CASSGPGGAPEAFF.

The rearrangement joins TRBV11-3 to TRBJ2-7; tentative D call: TRBD1 (6 bases). This CDR3 spans 11 amino acids. V lost 5 bases to trimming and J lost 5 bases, with 7 bases between them. The germline V gene has CDR1 SGHNT and CDR2 YENEEA. The CDR3 DNA reads TGTGCCAGCAGCAGACAGGACGAGCAGTACTTC. Protein product: CASSRQDEQYF.

This chain joins TRBV28 and TRBJ2-6; a weak D match, TRBD2 (6 bases). Germline CDR1 and CDR2: MDHEN and SYDVKM. This CDR3 has 16 residues. Trimming shortened V by 6 bases and J by 2 bases, and 14 bases separated the two germline ends. In nucleotides, the CDR3 is TGTGCCAGCAGCACTAGCTGGGACCCTGGGGCCAACGTCCTGACTTTC. Encoded protein: CASSTSWDPGANVLTF.

This clone was detected only a few times. The V and J genes are TRBV7-2 and TRBJ2-3; TRBD2 aligns across 8 bases. V shed 5 bases, J shed 3 bases, and the junction held 7 bases outside the gene matches. Looked up from germline, CDR1 is SGHTA and CDR2 is FQGNSA. The CDR3 totals 15 residues. The DNA of the CDR3 is TGTGCCAGCAGCCCCGGGACTAGTCGTACAGATACGCAGTATTTT. It encodes CASSPGTSRTDTQYF.

The chain is built from TRBV9 and TRBJ2-6; 9 bases agree with TRBD1. The V and J ends lost 0 bases and 1 base, in that order; junction bases with no gene match: 2. CDR1 SGDLS and CDR2 YYNGEE come from the germline V gene. This CDR3 is built from 17 residues. The CDR3 DNA follows: TGTGCCAGCAGCGTAGTGGACAGGGGTTCTGGGGCCAACGTCCTGACTTTC. Protein sequence: CASSVVDRGSGANVLTF.

This clone was seen a handful of times. V usage is TRBV28 and J usage is TRBJ1-1, with 7 nucleotides matching TRBD1. The length of the CDR3 is 16 residues. V lost 8 bases and J lost 0; bases outside the gene matches: 12. Germline V gene lookup returns CDR1 MDHEN and CDR2 SYDVKM. The CDR3 DNA sequence: TGTGCCAGCGGAGAGACAGGGACCCTCATGAACACTGAAGCTTTCTTT. Translated: CASGETGTLMNTEAFF.

The V call is TRBV28, the J call TRBJ2-7; 7 bases align to TRBD1. Losses at the gene ends were 5 bases for V and 9 bases for J; bases not matched to a gene: 7. The CDR3 has 12 amino acids. Looked up from germline, CDR1 is MDHEN and CDR2 is SYDVKM. The CDR3 sequence: CASSRDSSRQYF. CDR3 nucleotide sequence: TGTGCCAGCAGTCGGGACAGCAGTAGGCAGTACTTC.

The chain has TRBV7-9 and TRBJ2-3; TRBD1 aligns across 9 bases. Germline values: CDR1 SEHNR, CDR2 FQNEAQ (reference sequence). The CDR3 has 15 amino acids. The ends lost 5 bases at V and 1 base at J; junction bases unmatched: 4. The CDR3 sequence: CASSPGQGGTDTQYF. The CDR3 bases are TGTGCCAGCAGCCCGGGACAGGGTGGCACAGATACGCAGTATTTT.

Points on this clone: Other DNA sequences in this sample translate to the same CDR3. The gene calls are TRBV18 and TRBJ2-5, with D unresolved. This CDR3 region has 12 residues. V lost 1 base and J 5 bases, leaving 5 bases between the germline ends. CDR1 and CDR2 (germline): KGHSH, LQKENI. Written as DNA, the CDR3 is TGTGCCAGCTCACCACGGGCGGAGACCCAGTACTTC. Translated: CASSPRAETQYF.

This sequence joins TRBV28 and TRBJ2-5; 8 nucleotides match TRBD2. The germline V gene has CDR1 MDHEN and CDR2 SYDVKM. The CDR3 is made up of 16 amino acids. The V gene end was trimmed by 4 bases and the J gene end by 9 bases; junction bases not matched to a gene: 16. CDR3 DNA sequence: TGTGCCAGCAGTTCTGGACTAGCAGCGTCGGGGAGGGCCCAGTACTTC. Amino acids: CASSSGLAASGRAQYF. Filled out from reference TRBV28 and TRBJ2-5, the complete variable domain reads DVKVTQSSRYLVKRTGEKVFLECVQDMDHENMFWYRQDPGLGLRLIYFSYDVKMKEKGDIPEGYSVSREKKERFSLILESASTNQTSMYLCASSSGLAASGRAQYFGPGTRLLVL.

This chain uses TRBV7-9 with TRBJ1-1, with D tentatively TRBD1 (6 bases). The germline gives CDR1 SEHNR, CDR2 FQNEAQ (reference sequence). The CDR3 is 14 amino acids. The V end was cut by 2 bases, the J end by 3 bases, with 10 bases between. CDR3 bases: TGTGCCAGCAGCTTAACGGACAGCTACACTGAAGCTTTCTTT. Encoded protein: CASSLTDSYTEAFF.

This clone was seen more than once but under ten times. V gene TRBV7-8 combines with J gene TRBJ2-3, with 8 bases identical to TRBD2. Germline CDR1 is SGHVS and CDR2 is FQNEAQ. The CDR3 is 17 residues long. Trimming removed 0 bases from V and 6 bases from J; junction bases left unmatched: 11. The CDR3 DNA reads TGTGCCAGCAGCTTAGCGCTAGGGGGGACTAGGGGGGATACGCAGTATTTT. This sequence encodes CASSLALGGTRGDTQYF.

V is TRBV30 and J is TRBJ1-5; D call uncertain. Germline values: CDR1 GTSNPN, CDR2 SVGIG (reference sequence). This CDR3 comprises 13 residues. Trimming removed 5 bases from V and 4 bases from J, with 12 bases in between. CDR3 protein: CAWEAGGNQPQHF. Written as DNA, the CDR3 is TGTGCCTGGGAGGCTGGAGGGAATCAGCCCCAGCATTTT. The complete variable domain, with remaining parts taken from reference TRBV30 and TRBJ1-5, reads SQTIHQWPATLVQPVGSPLSLECTVEGTSNPNLYWYRQAAGRGLQLLFYSVGIGQISSEVPQNLSASRPQDRQFILSSKKLLLSDSGFYLCAWEAGGNQPQHFGDGTRLSIL.

This chain connects TRBV27 to TRBJ1-5, with D possibly being TRBD1 (5 bases). Trimming stripped 3 bases from V and 5 bases from J, with 11 bases between. The CDR3 sequence is 14 residues long. Germline CDR1 MNHEY, CDR2 SMNVEV (reference sequence). The DNA of the CDR3 is TGTGCCAGCAGTTTCGGGGGGAGCCATCAGCCCCAGCATTTT. Translation gives CASSFGGSHQPQHF.

This clone was seen more than once but under ten times. The V and J genes are TRBV5-6 and TRBJ2-7; TRBD1 aligns across 10 bases. This CDR3 region has 16 residues. Germline loops: CDR1 SGHDT, CDR2 YYEEEE. V lost 4 bases to trimming and J lost 2 bases; unmatched junction nucleotides: 9. CDR3 loop: CASSQLGQGSTYEQYF. CDR3 DNA sequence: TGTGCCAGCAGCCAACTGGGACAGGGGTCGACCTACGAGCAGTACTTC.

This clone has more than one count but fewer than ten. J is TRBJ1-1 and V is TRBV7-2; 10 bases are shared with TRBD1. Germline V gene sequence: CDR1 SGHTA, CDR2 FQGNSA. J was trimmed by 5 bases and V by 5 bases; bases with no gene match: 8. The CDR3 covers 15 residues. The CDR3 sequence is CASSETGGAWTEAFF. The CDR3 DNA sequence: TGTGCCAGCAGCGAGACAGGGGGCGCGTGGACTGAAGCTTTCTTT.

As concerns this clone: The sample carries other DNA sequences with the same CDR3. The rearrangement uses TRBV7-2 and TRBJ2-2, with 8 positions matching TRBD2. CDR1 SGHTA and CDR2 FQGNSA come from the germline V gene. Germline trimming cut 5 bases from V and 4 bases from J; bases unmatched to any gene: 6. The CDR3 spans 15 residues. Here the CDR3 DNA reads TGTGCCAGCAGCACTCGCCTAGCGGGCACCGGGGAGCTGTTTTTT. Translated, it gives CASSTRLAGTGELFF.

This chain connects TRBV4-3 to TRBJ1-2; D unclear. The CDR3 is made up of 13 amino acids. CDR1 and CDR2 from the germline V gene are LGHNA and YSLEER. Trimming pared 1 base from V and 4 bases from J, leaving 7 bases between. CDR3 residues: CASSQGGGYGYTF. The CDR3 nucleotides read TGCGCCAGCAGCCAAGGTGGAGGCTATGGCTACACCTTC.

The J gene is TRBJ1-3, the V gene TRBV4-3; 12 bases line up with TRBD1. This CDR3 region has 17 residues. J was trimmed by 4 bases and V by 5 bases; bases with no gene match: 9. Germline CDR1 LGHNA, CDR2 YSLEER. CDR3 sequence reads: CASSYSGTGGLGNTIYF. The CDR3 nucleotides read TGCGCCAGCAGCTATTCCGGGACAGGGGGCCTAGGAAACACCATATATTTT.

This clone was counted only a few times. In nucleotides, the CDR3 is TGTGCCAGCAGCGTAACCGGGACTAGCGGGAGAGAGGAGCAGTTCTTC. Translating it yields CASSVTGTSGREEQFF. This sequence joins TRBV11-3 and TRBJ2-1; 14 bases are shared with TRBD2. Losses at the gene ends were 5 bases for V and 10 bases for J; bases not matched to a gene: 10. The CDR3 has 16 amino acids. Germline values: CDR1 SGHNT, CDR2 YENEEA.

In this sample, this clone turned up once. The chain carries TRBV5-1 and TRBJ2-7; D possibly corresponds to TRBD1 (7 bases). Germline CDR1 and CDR2: SGHRS and YFSETQ. The V end was cut by 4 bases, the J end by 6 bases, with 20 bases between. The CDR3 contains 15 residues. CDR3 sequence (DNA): TGCGCCAGCAGCCCTCTGACAGGGAGGAAGGGCGAGCAGTACTTC. Translation gives CASSPLTGRKGEQYF.